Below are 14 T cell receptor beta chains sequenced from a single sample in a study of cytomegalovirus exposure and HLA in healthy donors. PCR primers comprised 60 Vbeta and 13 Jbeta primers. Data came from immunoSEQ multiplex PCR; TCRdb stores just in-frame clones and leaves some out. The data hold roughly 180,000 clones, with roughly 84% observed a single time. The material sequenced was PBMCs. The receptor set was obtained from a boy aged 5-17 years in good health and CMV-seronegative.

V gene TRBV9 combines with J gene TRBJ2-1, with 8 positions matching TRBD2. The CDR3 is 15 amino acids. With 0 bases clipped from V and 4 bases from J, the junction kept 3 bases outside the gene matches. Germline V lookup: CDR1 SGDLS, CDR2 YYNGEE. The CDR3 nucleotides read TGTGCCAGCAGCGTAGGTCGGGGGGGGTACAATGAGCAGTTCTTC. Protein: CASSVGRGGYNEQFF.

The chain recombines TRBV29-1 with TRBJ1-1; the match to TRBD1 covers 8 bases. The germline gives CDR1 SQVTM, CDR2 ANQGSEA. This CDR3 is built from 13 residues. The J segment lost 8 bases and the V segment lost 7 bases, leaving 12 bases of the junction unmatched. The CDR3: CSAETGDVWEAFF. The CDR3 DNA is TGCAGCGCCGAGACAGGGGATGTGTGGGAAGCTTTCTTT.

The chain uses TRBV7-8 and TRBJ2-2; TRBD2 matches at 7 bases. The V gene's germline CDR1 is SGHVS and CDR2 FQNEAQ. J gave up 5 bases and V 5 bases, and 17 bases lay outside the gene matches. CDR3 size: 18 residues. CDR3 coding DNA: TGTGCCAGCAGCGTTCTAACGGGCGGGAGCTTTTCGACCGGGGAGCTGTTTTTT. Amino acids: CASSVLTGGSFSTGELFF.

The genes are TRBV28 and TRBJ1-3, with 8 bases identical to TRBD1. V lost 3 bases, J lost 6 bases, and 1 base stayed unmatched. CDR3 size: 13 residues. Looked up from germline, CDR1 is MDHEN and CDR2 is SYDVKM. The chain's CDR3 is CASSFRGQNTIYF. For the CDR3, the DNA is TGTGCCAGCAGTTTCAGGGGGCAAAACACCATATATTTT.

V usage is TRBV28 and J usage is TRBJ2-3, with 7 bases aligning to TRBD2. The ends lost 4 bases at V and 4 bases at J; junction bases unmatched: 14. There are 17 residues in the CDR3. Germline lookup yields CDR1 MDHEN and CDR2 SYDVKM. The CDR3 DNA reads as TGTGCCAGCAGTTCGAGTGAGATGGGAGGGTGGGCAGATACGCAGTATTTT. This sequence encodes CASSSSEMGGWADTQYF. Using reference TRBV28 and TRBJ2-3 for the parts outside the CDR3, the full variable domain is DVKVTQSSRYLVKRTGEKVFLECVQDMDHENMFWYRQDPGLGLRLIYFSYDVKMKEKGDIPEGYSVSREKKERFSLILESASTNQTSMYLCASSSSEMGGWADTQYFGPGTRLTVL.

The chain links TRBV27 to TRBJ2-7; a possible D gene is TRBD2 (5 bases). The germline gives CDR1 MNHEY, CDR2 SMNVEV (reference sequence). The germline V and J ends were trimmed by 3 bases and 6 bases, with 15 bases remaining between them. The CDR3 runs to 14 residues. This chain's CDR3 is CASSFYQEAPEQYF. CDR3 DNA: TGTGCCAGCAGTTTTTATCAGGAGGCCCCCGAGCAGTACTTC.

The DNA for the CDR3 is TGTGCCAGCAGCAACCCAGGGGGAAATAACTATGGCTACACCTTC. Amino acids: CASSNPGGNNYGYTF. The J gene is TRBJ1-2, the V gene TRBV9; 7 bases match TRBD1. The CDR3 has 15 residues. V shed 4 bases and J 1 base; nucleotides not matched to a gene: 7. The V gene's germline CDR1 is SGDLS and CDR2 YYNGEE.

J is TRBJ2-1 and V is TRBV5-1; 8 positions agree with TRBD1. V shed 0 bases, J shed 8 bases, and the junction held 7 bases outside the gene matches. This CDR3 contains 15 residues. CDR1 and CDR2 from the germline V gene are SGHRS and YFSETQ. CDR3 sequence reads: CASSLEQGAGDEQFF. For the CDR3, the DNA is TGCGCCAGCAGCTTGGAGCAGGGGGCGGGCGATGAGCAGTTCTTC. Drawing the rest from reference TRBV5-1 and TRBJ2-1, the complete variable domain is KAGVTQTPRYLIKTRGQQVTLSCSPISGHRSVSWYQQTPGQGLQFLFEYFSETQRNKGNFPGRFSGRQFSNSRSEMNVSTLELGDSALYLCASSLEQGAGDEQFFGPGTRLTVL.

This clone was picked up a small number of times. CDR3 in amino acids: CASSGRTGSAEAFF. CDR3 DNA: TGTGCCAGCAGTGGCCGGACAGGTTCCGCTGAAGCTTTCTTT. This sequence joins TRBV6-5 and TRBJ1-1, with TRBD1 matching 7 bases. Germline trimming cut 5 bases from V and 6 bases from J; bases unmatched to any gene: 9. Germline V gives CDR1 MNHEY, CDR2 SVGAGI. The CDR3 is made up of 14 amino acids.

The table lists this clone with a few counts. CDR3 coding DNA: TGTGCCAGCAGCCCCAGATCGACAGGGAGCCTATTCACCCTCGAAAAACTGTTTTTT. Protein sequence: CASSPRSTGSLFTLEKLFF. The chain carries TRBV28 and TRBJ1-4, with 7 bases fitting TRBD1. J gave up 8 bases and V 6 bases, and 24 bases lay outside the gene matches. CDR3 length: 19 amino acids. In germline, CDR1 is MDHEN, CDR2 SYDVKM.

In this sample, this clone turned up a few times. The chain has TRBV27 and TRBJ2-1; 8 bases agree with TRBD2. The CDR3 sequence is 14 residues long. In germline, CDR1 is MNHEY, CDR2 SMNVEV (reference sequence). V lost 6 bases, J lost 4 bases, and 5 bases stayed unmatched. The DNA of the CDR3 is TGTGCCAGCAGGAGAGCGGGGGCGTACAATGAGCAGTTCTTC. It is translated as CASRRAGAYNEQFF.

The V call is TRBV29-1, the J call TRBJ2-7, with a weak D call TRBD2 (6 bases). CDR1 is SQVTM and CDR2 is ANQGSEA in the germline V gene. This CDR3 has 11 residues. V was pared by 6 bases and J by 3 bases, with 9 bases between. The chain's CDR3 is CSVGTYYEQYF. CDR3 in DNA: TGCAGCGTCGGGACTTACTACGAGCAGTACTTC.

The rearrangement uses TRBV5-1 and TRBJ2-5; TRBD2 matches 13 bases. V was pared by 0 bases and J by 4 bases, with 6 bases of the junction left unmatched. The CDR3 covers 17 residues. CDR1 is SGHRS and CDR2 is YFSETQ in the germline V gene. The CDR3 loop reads CASSLDGTSGNLETQYF. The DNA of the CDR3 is TGCGCCAGCAGCTTGGATGGGACTAGCGGGAATCTAGAGACCCAGTACTTC.

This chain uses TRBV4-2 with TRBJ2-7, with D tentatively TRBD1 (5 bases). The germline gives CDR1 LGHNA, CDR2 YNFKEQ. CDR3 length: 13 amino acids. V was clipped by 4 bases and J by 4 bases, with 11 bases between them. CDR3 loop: CASSPTPGYEQYF. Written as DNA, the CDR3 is TGTGCCAGCAGCCCAACGCCAGGGTACGAGCAGTACTTC.